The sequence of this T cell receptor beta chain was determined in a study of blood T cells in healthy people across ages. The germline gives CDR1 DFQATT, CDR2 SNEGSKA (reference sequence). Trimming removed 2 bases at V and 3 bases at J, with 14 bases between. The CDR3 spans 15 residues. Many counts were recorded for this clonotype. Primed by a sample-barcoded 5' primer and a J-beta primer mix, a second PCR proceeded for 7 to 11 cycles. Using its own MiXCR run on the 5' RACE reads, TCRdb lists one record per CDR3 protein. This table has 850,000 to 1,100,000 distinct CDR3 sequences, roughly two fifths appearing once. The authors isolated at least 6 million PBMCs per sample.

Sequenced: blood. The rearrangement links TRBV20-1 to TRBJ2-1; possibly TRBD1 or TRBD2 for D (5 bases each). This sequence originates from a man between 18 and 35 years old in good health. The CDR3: CSARTGTPNYNEQFF. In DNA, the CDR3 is TGCAGTGCTAGAACGGGGACGCCCAACTACAATGAGCAGTTCTTC.